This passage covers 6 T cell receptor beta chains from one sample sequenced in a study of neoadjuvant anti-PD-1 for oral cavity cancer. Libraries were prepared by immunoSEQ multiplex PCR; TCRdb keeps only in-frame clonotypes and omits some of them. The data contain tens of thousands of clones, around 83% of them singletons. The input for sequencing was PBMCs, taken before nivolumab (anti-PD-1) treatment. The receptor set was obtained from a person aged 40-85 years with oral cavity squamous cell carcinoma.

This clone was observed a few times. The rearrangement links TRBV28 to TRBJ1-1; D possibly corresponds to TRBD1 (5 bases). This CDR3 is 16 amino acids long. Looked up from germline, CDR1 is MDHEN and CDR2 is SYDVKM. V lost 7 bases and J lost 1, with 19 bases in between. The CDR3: CASIPPGVRGNTEAFF. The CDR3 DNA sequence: TGTGCCAGCATCCCTCCGGGGGTCCGGGGGAACACTGAAGCTTTCTTT.

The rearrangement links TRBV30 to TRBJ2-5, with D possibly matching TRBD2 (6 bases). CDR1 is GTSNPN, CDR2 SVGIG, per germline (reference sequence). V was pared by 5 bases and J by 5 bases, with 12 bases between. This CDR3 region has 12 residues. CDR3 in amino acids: CAWEGGGETQYF. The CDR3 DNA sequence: TGTGCCTGGGAGGGAGGCGGGGAGACCCAGTACTTC.

CDR3 coding DNA: TGTGCCAGCAGCGAAACAGGGGGCTTAGGGAACACTGAAGCTTTCTTT. Its protein is CASSETGGLGNTEAFF. The chain uses TRBV7-3 and TRBJ1-1, with 9 bases identical to TRBD1. The trim removed 5 bases at V and 1 base at J, leaving 8 bases unmatched. The CDR3 covers 16 residues. The V gene's germline CDR1 is SGHTA and CDR2 FQGTGA.

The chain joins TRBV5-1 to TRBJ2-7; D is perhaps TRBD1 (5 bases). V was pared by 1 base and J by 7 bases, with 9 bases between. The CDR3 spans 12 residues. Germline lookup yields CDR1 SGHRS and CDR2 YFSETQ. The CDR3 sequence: CASSLNRQEQYF. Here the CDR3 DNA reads TGCGCCAGCAGCTTGAACCGACAGGAGCAGTACTTC.

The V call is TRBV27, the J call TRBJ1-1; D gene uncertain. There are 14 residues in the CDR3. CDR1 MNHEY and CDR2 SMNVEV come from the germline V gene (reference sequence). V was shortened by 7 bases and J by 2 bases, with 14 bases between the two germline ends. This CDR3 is CASKISGANTEAFF. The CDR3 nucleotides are TGTGCCAGCAAAATTTCCGGAGCTAACACTGAAGCTTTCTTT.

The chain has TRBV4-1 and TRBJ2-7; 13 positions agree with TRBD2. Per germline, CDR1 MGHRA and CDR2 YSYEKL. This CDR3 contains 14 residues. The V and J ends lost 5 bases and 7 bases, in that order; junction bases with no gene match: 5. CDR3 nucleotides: TGCGCCAGCAGCGTGACTAGCGGGAGGCGTGAGCAGTACTTC. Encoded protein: CASSVTSGRREQYF.